The rows below give T cell receptor beta chains drawn from one sample of a study of T cell responses to AZD1222 COVID-19 vaccine. Profiled with immunoSEQ multiplex PCR; TCRdb holds only in-frame clones, not every one. Found here are approximately 100,000 clones, roughly nine tenths of them singletons; the top ten hold approximately 5%. Sequences were derived from peripheral blood, sampled on day 0 of AZD1222 vaccination. Receptors were obtained from an adult in good health. CDR3s include the opening cysteine and the closing phenylalanine or tryptophan. A D gene is named only where the DNA matches it firmly. Clone size appears in some rows only: once, few, many, or a class for an expanded clone.

clone size	D gene	V gene	J gene	CDR3 DNA	CDR3 protein
NA	NA	TRBV6-2/TRBV6-3	TRBJ2-1	TGTGCCAGCAGCCCACTAGATAATGAGCAGTTCTTC	CASSPLDNEQFF
once	TRBD2	TRBV7-8	TRBJ2-1	TGTGCCAGCAGGCAAGAGGGGCGGGAGCACTACAATGAGCAGTTCTTC	CASRQEGREHYNEQFF
NA	TRBD2	TRBV27	TRBJ2-3	TGTGCCAGCAGTTCCCCGGGACTAGCGGGAACAGATACGCAGTATTTT	CASSSPGLAGTDTQYF
once	NA	TRBV7-3	TRBJ2-1	TGTGCCAGCAGCTTAATGGCGGGAACAGGCTACAATGAGCAGTTCTTC	CASSLMAGTGYNEQFF
once	NA	TRBV24-1	TRBJ2-1	TGTGCCACCGCCCCCGCGATGGAGAATGAGCAGTTCTTC	CATAPAMENEQFF
NA	TRBD2	TRBV6-2/TRBV6-3	TRBJ2-7	TGTGCCAGCAGTTACTCGACTAGCGGAAGGTACGGCAACGAGCAGTACTTC	CASSYSTSGRYGNEQYF
once	NA	TRBV10-3	TRBJ1-2	TGTGCCATCAGTGAGTCGATCCGGGGAGACTATGGCTACACCTTC	CAISESIRGDYGYTF
NA	NA	TRBV19	TRBJ2-5	TGTGCCAGTAGTACCCTGGGGGAGACCCAGTACTTC	CASSTLGETQYF
NA	NA	TRBV15	TRBJ2-1	TGTGCCACCAGCAGACCCCCAGGGTCTATTGTGAATGAGCAGTTCTTC	CATSRPPGSIVNEQFF
NA	NA	TRBV9	TRBJ1-2	TGTGCCAGCAGCGTGGGGGTTAACTATGGCTACACCTTC	CASSVGVNYGYTF
once	NA	TRBV5-1	TRBJ1-4	TGCGCCAGCAGCCCCGGGAACAACCCGCAGGGAGGTGAAAAACTGTTTTTT	CASSPGNNPQGGEKLFF
NA	NA	TRBV5-1	TRBJ1-2	TGCGCCAGCAGCTTGGGAGGAGACTATGGCTACACCTTC	CASSLGGDYGYTF
NA	TRBD2	TRBV29-1	TRBJ2-7	TGCAGCGTTAGCGGGAGGGCCCCCAGAGAGCAGTACTTC	CSVSGRAPREQYF
NA	NA	TRBV19	TRBJ2-1	TGTGCCAGTAGTATCGGGAATAACAATGAGCAGTTCTTC	CASSIGNNNEQFF
NA	NA	TRBV5-1	TRBJ1-2	TGCGCCAGCAGCTTGGGGGACCAGAATGTTGGTGGCTACACCTTC	CASSLGDQNVGGYTF
NA	TRBD1	TRBV14	TRBJ2-2	TGTGCCAGCAGCCAAGATGTGGGGACAGGGTGGACCGGGGAGCTGTTTTTT	CASSQDVGTGWTGELFF
NA	NA	TRBV5-1	TRBJ1-2	TGCGCCAGCGCTTTAATGCCAGACGTTTTGGATGGCTACACCTTC	CASALMPDVLDGYTF
NA	NA	TRBV5-1	TRBJ2-3	TGCGCCAGCAGCTTGGAGGTAACAGATACGCAGTATTTT	CASSLEVTDTQYF
few	TRBD2	TRBV4-2	TRBJ2-2	TGTGCCAGCAGCCGAGGACGGGAACCTAGCGGGACGAACACCGGGGAGCTGTTTTTT	CASSRGREPSGTNTGELFF
once	TRBD1	TRBV7-2	TRBJ1-2	TGTGCCAGCAGCACAGGGACAGTCGGCTACACCTTC	CASSTGTVGYTF
NA	NA	TRBV4-2	TRBJ2-7	TGTGCCAGCAGCCAAGACGGACAGTGGGAGACGATCTACGAGCAGTACTTC	CASSQDGQWETIYEQYF
NA	NA	TRBV28	TRBJ2-2	TGTGCCAGCAGTTTAGCTAACACCGGGGAGCTGTTTTTT	CASSLANTGELFF
NA	NA	TRBV7-3	TRBJ2-5	TGTGCCAGCAGCTTAACGTTCCAAGAGACCCAGTACTTC	CASSLTFQETQYF
NA	NA	TRBV27	TRBJ1-2	TGTGCCAGCAGTTTATCTGGCGGGGGCAATGGCTACACCTTC	CASSLSGGGNGYTF
NA	NA	TRBV6-5	TRBJ1-2	TGTGCCAGCAGTTACTCACCCCGAGTTCACTATGGCTACACCTTC	CASSYSPRVHYGYTF
NA	NA	TRBV6-4	TRBJ1-3	TGTGCCAGCAGTGACTCGAAGGCAGGAAACACCATATATTTT	CASSDSKAGNTIYF
NA	TRBD1	TRBV10-2	TRBJ1-3	TGCGCCAGCAGAGACAGGGGAGGAAACACCATATATTTT	CASRDRGGNTIYF
NA	NA	TRBV18	TRBJ2-1	TGTGCCAGCTCACCAGGGGTCAACAATGAGCAGTTCTTC	CASSPGVNNEQFF
NA	NA	TRBV6-1	TRBJ1-3	TGTGCCAGCAGTGCCCCCCCGAGTGTCTCTGGAAACACCATATATTTT	CASSAPPSVSGNTIYF
NA	TRBD2	TRBV3-1/TRBV3-2	TRBJ2-7	TGTGCCAGCAGCCAAGATCCCGGGGGGACTTTGCGCGAGCAGTACTTC	CASSQDPGGTLREQYF
few	TRBD1	TRBV27	TRBJ1-2	TGTGCCAGCAGTTTTAAGGGACAGGGGTTCCATGGCTACACCTTC	CASSFKGQGFHGYTF
NA	NA	TRBV2	TRBJ1-4	TGTGCCAGCAGACCAGGGGATGGCGAAAAACTGTTTTTT	CASRPGDGEKLFF
NA	TRBD1	TRBV7-9	TRBJ1-2	TGTGCCAGCACCACCCCGGGACAGGGCAACTATGGCTACACCTTC	CASTTPGQGNYGYTF
NA	TRBD1	TRBV27	TRBJ1-4	TGTGCCAGCAGTCGACAGGGAGGTGAAAAACTGTTTTTT	CASSRQGGEKLFF
NA	TRBD1	TRBV7-8	TRBJ2-7	TGTGCCAGCAGCTCGACTCCGGGACAGGGAGGCCCCGAGCAGTACTTC	CASSSTPGQGGPEQYF
once	NA	TRBV20-1	TRBJ1-2	TGCAGTGCTAGAGGTTCAACCCCCACCTTC	CSARGSTPTF
few	TRBD1	TRBV29-1	TRBJ1-1	TGCAGCCTCACCCGGGACAGGAACACTGAAGCTTTCTTT	CSLTRDRNTEAFF
once	NA	TRBV12-3/TRBV12-4	TRBJ1-5	TGTGCCAGCAGTGCCGGCAATCAGCCCCAGCATTTT	CASSAGNQPQHF
NA	NA	TRBV30	TRBJ1-6	TGTGCCTGGAGTGTACGACTAGGTCCCCTCCACTTT	CAWSVRLGPLHF
once	NA	TRBV27	TRBJ2-7	TGTGCCAGCAGTCCTGACCCCAGGGAATCCTACGAGCAGTACTTC	CASSPDPRESYEQYF
once	NA	TRBV7-2	TRBJ1-2	TGTGCCAGCAGCTTGGCCACAGAGGGACCAACTAACTATGGCTACACCTTC	CASSLATEGPTNYGYTF
NA	NA	TRBV19	TRBJ1-5	TGTGCCAGTAGTATTCCCAGTCAGCCCCAGCATTTT	CASSIPSQPQHF
once	NA	TRBV11-2	TRBJ2-7	TGTGCCAGCAGCTCAGGAGGGTCGTCCTACGAGCAGTACTTC	CASSSGGSSYEQYF
NA	NA	TRBV19	TRBJ1-1	TGTGCCAGTAGTGCGGTCCGGGGGAACACTGAAGCTTTCTTT	CASSAVRGNTEAFF
NA	NA	TRBV6-5	TRBJ1-3	TGTGCCAGCAGTTACTCGCAGAGCCTCTCTGGAAACACCATATATTTT	CASSYSQSLSGNTIYF
NA	NA	TRBV6-6	TRBJ2-5	TGTGCCAGCATATACGGAGGGCCTAGGAGAGAGACCCAGTACTTC	CASIYGGPRRETQYF